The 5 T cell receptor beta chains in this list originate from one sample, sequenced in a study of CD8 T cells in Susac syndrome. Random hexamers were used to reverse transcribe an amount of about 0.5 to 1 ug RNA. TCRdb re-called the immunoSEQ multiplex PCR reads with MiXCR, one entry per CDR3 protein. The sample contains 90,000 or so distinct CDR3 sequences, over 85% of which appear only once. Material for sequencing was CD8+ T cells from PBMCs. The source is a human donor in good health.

CDR3 sequence: CASMAGFYNEQFF. As DNA, the CDR3 is TGTGCCAGCATGGCGGGGTTCTACAATGAGCAGTTCTTC. The chain recombines TRBV6-6 with TRBJ2-1, with D possibly TRBD2 on 6 matching bases. The CDR3 loop spans 13 amino acids. Per the germline V gene, CDR1 is MNHNY and CDR2 is SVGAGI (reference sequence). V dropped 7 bases and J dropped 3 bases, with 10 bases sitting between them.

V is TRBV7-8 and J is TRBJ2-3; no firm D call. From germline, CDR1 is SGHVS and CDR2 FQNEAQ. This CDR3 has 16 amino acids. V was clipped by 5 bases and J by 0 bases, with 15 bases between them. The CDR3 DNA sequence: TGTGCCAGCAGCCCGTCCACGAGGCTGAGCACAGATACGCAGTATTTT. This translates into CASSPSTRLSTDTQYF.

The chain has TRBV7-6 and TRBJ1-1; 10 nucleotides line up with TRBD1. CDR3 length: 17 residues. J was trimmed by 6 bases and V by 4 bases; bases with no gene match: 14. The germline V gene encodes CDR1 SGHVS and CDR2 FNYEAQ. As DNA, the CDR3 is TGTGCCAGCAGCTCGCATGACAGGGGGCAAAGTCCTCCTGAAGCTTTCTTT. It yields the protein CASSSHDRGQSPPEAFF.

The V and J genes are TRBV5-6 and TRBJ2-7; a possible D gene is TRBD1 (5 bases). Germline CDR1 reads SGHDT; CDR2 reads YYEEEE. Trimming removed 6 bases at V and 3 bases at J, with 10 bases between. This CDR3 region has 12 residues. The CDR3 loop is CASNGHGYEQYF. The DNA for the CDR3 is TGTGCCAGCAACGGACATGGCTACGAGCAGTACTTC.

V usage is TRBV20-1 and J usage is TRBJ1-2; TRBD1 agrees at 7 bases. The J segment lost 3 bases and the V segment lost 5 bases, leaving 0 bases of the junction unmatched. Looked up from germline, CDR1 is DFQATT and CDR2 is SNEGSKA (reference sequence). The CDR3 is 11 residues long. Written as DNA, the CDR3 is TGCAGTGCTGGGACAGACTATGGCTACACCTTC. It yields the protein CSAGTDYGYTF.